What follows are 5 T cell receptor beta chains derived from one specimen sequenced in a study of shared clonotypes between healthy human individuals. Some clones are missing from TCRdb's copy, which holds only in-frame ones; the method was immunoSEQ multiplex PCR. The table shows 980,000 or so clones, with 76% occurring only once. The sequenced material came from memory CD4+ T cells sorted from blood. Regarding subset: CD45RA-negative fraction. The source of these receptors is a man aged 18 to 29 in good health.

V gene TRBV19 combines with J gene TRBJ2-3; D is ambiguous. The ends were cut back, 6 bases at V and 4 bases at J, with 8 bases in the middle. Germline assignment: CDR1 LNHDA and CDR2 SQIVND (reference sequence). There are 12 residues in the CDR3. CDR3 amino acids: CASRSYADTQYF. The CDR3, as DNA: TGTGCCAGTAGATCCTACGCAGATACGCAGTATTTT.

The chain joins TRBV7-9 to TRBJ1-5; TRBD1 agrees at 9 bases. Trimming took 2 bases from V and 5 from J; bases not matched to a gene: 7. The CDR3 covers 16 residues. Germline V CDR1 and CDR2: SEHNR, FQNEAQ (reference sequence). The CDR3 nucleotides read TGTGCCAGCAGCTTATACTCGGGACAGGGATATCAGCCCCAGCATTTT. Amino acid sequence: CASSLYSGQGYQPQHF.

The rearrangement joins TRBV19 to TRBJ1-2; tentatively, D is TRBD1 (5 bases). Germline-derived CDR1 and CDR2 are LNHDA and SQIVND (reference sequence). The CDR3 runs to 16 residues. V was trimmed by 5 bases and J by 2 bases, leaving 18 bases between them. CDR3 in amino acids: CASSAQYGARNYGYTF. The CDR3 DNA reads TGTGCCAGTAGTGCCCAGTATGGGGCGCGAAACTATGGCTACACCTTC. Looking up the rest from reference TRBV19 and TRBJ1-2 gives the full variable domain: DGGITQSPKYLFRKEGQNVTLSCEQNLNHDAMYWYRQDPGQGLRLIYYSQIVNDFQKGDIAEGYSVSREKKESFPLTVTSAQKNPTAFYLCASSAQYGARNYGYTFGSGTRLTVV.

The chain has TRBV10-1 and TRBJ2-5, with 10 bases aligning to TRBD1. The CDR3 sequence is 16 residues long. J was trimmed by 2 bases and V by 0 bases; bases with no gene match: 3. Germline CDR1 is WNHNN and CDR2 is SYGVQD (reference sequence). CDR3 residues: CASSESRQGAQETQYF. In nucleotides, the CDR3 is TGCGCCAGCAGTGAGTCTCGACAGGGGGCTCAAGAGACCCAGTACTTC.

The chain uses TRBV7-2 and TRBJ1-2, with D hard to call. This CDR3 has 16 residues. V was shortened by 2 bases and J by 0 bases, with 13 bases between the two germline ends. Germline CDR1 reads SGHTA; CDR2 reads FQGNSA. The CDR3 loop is CASSLTPGQANYGYTF. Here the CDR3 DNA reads TGTGCCAGCAGCTTAACGCCAGGCCAAGCTAACTATGGCTACACCTTC.